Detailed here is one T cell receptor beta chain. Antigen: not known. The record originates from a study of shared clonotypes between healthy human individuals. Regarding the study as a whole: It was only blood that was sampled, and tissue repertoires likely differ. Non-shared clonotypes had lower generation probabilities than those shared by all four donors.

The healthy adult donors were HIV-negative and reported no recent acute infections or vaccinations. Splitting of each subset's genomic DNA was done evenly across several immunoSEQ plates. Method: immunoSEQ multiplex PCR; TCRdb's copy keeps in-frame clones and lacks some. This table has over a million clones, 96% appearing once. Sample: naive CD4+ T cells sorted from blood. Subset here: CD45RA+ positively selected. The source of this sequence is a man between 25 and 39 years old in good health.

The CDR3 loop is CASSVRSYEQYF. The CDR3 region has the DNA TGTGCCTCCTCAGTTAGGTCCTACGAGCAGTACTTC. V and J are TRBV10-3 and TRBJ2-7; D is unresolved. In germline, CDR1 is ENHRY, CDR2 SYGVKD. This CDR3 is built from 12 residues. Trimming left V 11 bases short and J 1 base short, with 12 bases between.